This T cell receptor beta chain was obtained from a study of tumor and adjacent non-tumor tissue in lung cancer. Overall study: Aged about 30 to 76 years, patients included under 13 men and 5 women with stage I to III disease.

This CDR3 region has 16 residues. Concerning this clonotype itself: Germline is not matched at one junction end, which may reflect a read error.

No cell sorting was done before RNA was extracted from the tissue. The library came from three nested PCR rounds adapted from ARM-PCR protocols. Via MiXCR, TCRdb re-called the multiplex PCR reads, giving one row per CDR3 protein. The sample lists about 70,000 distinct CDR3 sequences; around three quarters were seen once. The receptor's source is a man aged 55 to 69 with non-small cell lung cancer. The chain combines TRBV12-3 or TRBV12-4 with TRBJ1-6; D is possibly TRBD1 (5 bases). The sample was lung tumor tissue. The CDR3 reads CASSLGQGNGNSPLHF. The CDR3 DNA reads TGTGCCAGCAGTCTTGGCCAGGGAAACGGGAATTCACCCCTTCACTTT.